Below are 11 T cell receptor beta chains sequenced from a single sample in a study of T cell responses to AZD1222 COVID-19 vaccine. Sequenced by immunoSEQ multiplex PCR; TCRdb stores in-frame clones only, minus some. The table includes about 170,000 clones, just under 95% detected once. The specimen comprised peripheral blood, sampled on day 0 of AZD1222 vaccination. All receptors derive from an adult in good health.

The rearrangement links TRBV9 to TRBJ2-1; D not resolved. Germline CDR1 and CDR2: SGDLS and YYNGEE. The CDR3 has 15 residues. V lost 3 bases to trimming and J lost 0 bases, with 10 bases between them. CDR3 DNA: TGTGCCAGCAGCGAGAGAGGATTCTCCTACAATGAGCAGTTCTTC. It translates to CASSERGFSYNEQFF.

J is TRBJ2-7 and V is TRBV7-2; 9 bases align to TRBD1. This CDR3 has 16 amino acids. The germline V gene has CDR1 SGHTA and CDR2 FQGNSA. The trim removed 5 bases at V and 2 bases at J, leaving 10 bases unmatched. The CDR3 protein is CASSRPGQGYTYEQYF. In nucleotides, the CDR3 is TGTGCCAGCAGCCGCCCCGGACAGGGGTATACCTACGAGCAGTACTTC.

This rearrangement joins TRBV5-1 to TRBJ2-3, with 10 bases fitting TRBD2. The CDR3 extends over 16 amino acids. Germline assignment: CDR1 SGHRS and CDR2 YFSETQ. J gave up 8 bases and V 0 bases, and 9 bases lay outside the gene matches. The CDR3: CASSLVASGGFGTQYF. The CDR3 DNA sequence: TGCGCCAGCAGCTTGGTGGCTAGCGGGGGTTTTGGTACGCAGTATTTT.

The chain links TRBV27 to TRBJ2-3; D is unresolved. This CDR3 is built from 13 residues. Germline V CDR1 and CDR2: MNHEY, SMNVEV (reference sequence). Trimming cost V 5 bases and J 6 bases, with 12 bases left between them. The CDR3, as DNA: TGTGCCAGCAGTCTAGGCCATTGGGATACGCAGTATTTT. Translation gives CASSLGHWDTQYF.

The chain recombines TRBV19 with TRBJ1-2, with D tentatively TRBD1 (6 bases). V was clipped by 3 bases and J by 0 bases, with 8 bases between them. The germline gives CDR1 LNHDA, CDR2 SQIVND (reference sequence). CDR3 length: 14 amino acids. The CDR3 DNA follows: TGTGCCAGTAGTATTAACAGGGCTAACTATGGCTACACCTTC. Translation: CASSINRANYGYTF.

The chain carries TRBV19 and TRBJ1-1; D may be TRBD1 (6 bases). V was cut by 7 bases and J by 1 base, with 10 bases left in between. This CDR3 region has 13 residues. Germline V gene sequence: CDR1 LNHDA, CDR2 SQIVND (reference sequence). The CDR3 nucleotides read TGTGCCAGTATCCCGGACAGGAACACTGAAGCTTTCTTT. Translation gives CASIPDRNTEAFF.

This chain uses TRBV7-3 with TRBJ2-7; 9 nucleotides line up with TRBD1. The CDR3 runs to 13 residues. Germline CDR1 SGHTA, CDR2 FQGTGA. V was pared by 5 bases and J by 6 bases, with 5 bases of the junction left unmatched. For the CDR3, the DNA is TGTGCCAGCAGCCTTGGGACAGGGCTCGAGCAGTACTTC. It codes for CASSLGTGLEQYF.

The chain combines TRBV28 with TRBJ1-4; D uncertain. From germline, CDR1 is MDHEN and CDR2 SYDVKM. V lost 1 base and J 8 bases, leaving 2 bases between the germline ends. The CDR3 length is 11 residues. CDR3 residues: CASSLSEKLFF. For the CDR3, the DNA is TGTGCCAGCAGTTTATCCGAAAAACTGTTTTTT.

V usage is TRBV28 and J usage is TRBJ2-4; 7 bases line up with TRBD2. The CDR3 is 16 residues long. With 3 bases clipped from V and 3 bases from J, the junction kept 8 bases outside the gene matches. CDR1 MDHEN and CDR2 SYDVKM come from the germline V gene. The CDR3 DNA follows: TGTGCCAGCAGTTTGGGAGGGAGGGCCTTCAAAAACATTCAGTACTTC. Encoded protein: CASSLGGRAFKNIQYF.

The chain couples TRBV15 to TRBJ1-2; D is perhaps TRBD1 (5 bases). The CDR3 totals 13 residues. CDR1 LNHNV and CDR2 YYDKDF come from the germline V gene (reference sequence). Trimming cost V 5 bases and J 2 bases, with 9 bases left between them. The CDR3: CATSPGRNYGYTF. As DNA, the CDR3 is TGTGCCACCAGCCCGGGACGGAACTATGGCTACACCTTC.

This clone was picked up a small number of times. The chain is built from TRBV6-6 and TRBJ2-1; D remains ambiguous. Germline V CDR1 and CDR2: MNHNY, SVGAGI (reference sequence). V was clipped by 0 bases and J by 9 bases, with 9 bases between them. This CDR3 contains 13 residues. CDR3 DNA: TGTGCCAGCAGTTACTCGATCGCCAGTGAGCAGTTCTTC. This encodes CASSYSIASEQFF.